The sequence of this T cell receptor (beta chain) was determined in a study of blood T cells in healthy people across ages. Germline trimming cut 6 bases from V and 6 bases from J; bases unmatched to any gene: 21. Per germline, CDR1 SGHRS and CDR2 YFSETQ. CDR3 length: 18 amino acids. With a J-beta primer mix and a sample-barcoded 5' primer, a second PCR ran about 7 to 12 cycles. TCRdb reprocessed the 5' RACE reads with MiXCR, giving one entry per CDR3 protein. This sample has 1 million or so distinct CDR3 sequences, with 40% to 45% found just once. This clonotype turned up a few times. Its cognate antigen is unknown. Study-level points and caveats: As age increased, TCR beta diversity per million T cells fell in a roughly linear fashion. Estimated diversity, derived from one million T cells, was regarded as an underestimate. Any changes in expanded clonotypes were possibly confounded, as donor CMV status remained unknown.

The chain recombines TRBV5-1 with TRBJ2-7, with TRBD1 identical over 10 bases. The source of this sequence is an older woman in good health. Input material: blood. In DNA, the CDR3 is TGCGCCAGCAACAAATATTCTACTTCCGGGACAGGGGTCAGCGAGCAGTACTTC. It translates to CASNKYSTSGTGVSEQYF.